The entry below describes one TCR beta chain. Its target antigen remains unknown. No much larger clone exists at a distance of one base, and base qualities are not known. The library came from the immunoSEQ multiplex PCR assay. The table was pulled from immuneACCESS by TCRdb, which kept in-frame rearrangements only. Such tables lose some clones; where checked, under half of the loss comes from unresolved V genes, and the rest has no known cause. This sample is represented by some 70,000 clones; over 80% of them were singletons. In total, the top ten clones hold 15% to 18% of the sample. The data stem from a study of control samples from healthy donors and cancer patients (dated by TCRdb to 2020 to 2021). The germline V gene specifies SNHLY as CDR1 and FYNNEI as CDR2. The CDR3, from cysteine to phenylalanine, totals 15 residues. Here the CDR3 DNA is all that survives: 45 bases in frame from base 1. V has 3 bases trimmed and J has 3 bases trimmed; junction bases matching no gene number 6.

This sequence was found in a man aged 60-69 years in good health. This chain is built from TRBV2 and TRBJ2-7; 9 nucleotides in the junction match TRBD2. Sample: blood. The DNA sequence is given as TGTGCCAGCAGTGAGCTTTCTAGCGGGAACTACGAGCAGTACTTC. The encoded protein is CASSELSSGNYEQYF.